This T cell receptor (beta chain) was captured in a study of cytomegalovirus exposure and HLA in healthy donors. The study, taken as a whole, reports: CMV serostatus was the sole immune exposure information available. High specificity and sensitivity for cytomegalovirus status were reported for the classifier.

With regard to this clone: What it binds is unknown.

Trimming took 3 bases from V and 2 from J; bases not matched to a gene: 1. Germline lookup yields CDR1 SGDLS and CDR2 YYNGEE. The CDR3 is made up of 15 amino acids. The PCR had 60 Vbeta and 13 Jbeta primers. Data came from immunoSEQ multiplex PCR; TCRdb stores just in-frame clones and leaves some out. The top ten hold less than 5% of the sample, which has around 150,000 clones, roughly 78% seen once. This receptor was identified in a man aged 25-40 years in good health. Sequencing was performed on PBMCs. V is TRBV9 and J is TRBJ2-7; 14 nucleotides line up with TRBD2. The CDR3: CASSGGLAGAYEQYF. The CDR3 DNA follows: TGTGCCAGCAGCGGGGGACTAGCGGGAGCCTACGAGCAGTACTTC.